The next 24 T cell receptor beta chains were all read from a single sample in a study of CD8+ T cells in alopecia areata. Extraction and reverse transcription of RNA yielded cDNA as the sequencing template. Repertoires were generated with immunoSEQ multiplex PCR, while TCRdb's copy carries only in-frame clones and drops some. The profile shows roughly 190,000 clones, 50% to 60% of them singletons. Treatment in this sample: oral pan-JAK inhibitor, 5-10 mg twice daily. This sample comprised CD4+ T cells sorted from blood, obtained at week 4, from a patient treated with tofacitinib. These receptors originate from a human donor with alopecia areata.

CDR3 bases: TGTGCCAGCAGTTACGACAGGGCTTCCACAGATACGCAGTATTTT. Amino acids: CASSYDRASTDTQYF. This sequence joins TRBV6-5 and TRBJ2-3; TRBD1 matches 7 bases. Per germline, CDR1 MNHEY and CDR2 SVGAGI. CDR3 length: 15 residues. Trimming removed 2 bases from V and 2 bases from J; junction bases left unmatched: 4.

In this sample, this clone turned up a few times. CDR3 sequence (DNA): TGTGCCAGCAGCTTAGCAGGGACAGCTGTTGGGGAGCTGTTTTTT. As protein: CASSLAGTAVGELFF. V usage is TRBV11-2 and J usage is TRBJ2-2, with TRBD1 matching over 7 bases. The CDR3 runs to 15 residues. In germline, CDR1 is SGHAT, CDR2 FQNNGV. Trimming at V came to 1 base and at J to 8 bases, leaving 7 bases not matched to a gene.

CDR3 DNA: TGTGCCAGCAGCTTGGGACCCCCGGGACTAACGACAGATACGCAGTATTTT. As protein: CASSLGPPGLTTDTQYF. V is TRBV5-5 and J is TRBJ2-3, with 7 bases lining up with TRBD2. Germline V gene data show CDR1 as SGHKS and CDR2 as YYEKEE (reference sequence). Unmatched junction bases numbered 10, after V lost 0 bases and J lost 3 bases. CDR3 length: 17 residues.

CDR3 residues: CASSNPYSGVTYSNQPQHF. The CDR3 nucleotides are TGTGCCAGTAGTAACCCTTACAGTGGTGTAACCTATAGCAATCAGCCCCAGCATTTT. This rearrangement joins TRBV19 to TRBJ1-5; D unresolved. CDR1 LNHDA and CDR2 SQIVND come from the germline V gene (reference sequence). This CDR3 is 19 amino acids long. V lost 4 bases to trimming and J lost 0 bases, with 22 bases between them.

The V gene is TRBV30, the J gene TRBJ2-5, with D perhaps TRBD2 (5 bases). Germline values: CDR1 GTSNPN, CDR2 SVGIG (reference sequence). The CDR3 covers 12 residues. The V end was cut by 5 bases, the J end by 5 bases, with 12 bases between. CDR3 nucleotides: TGTGCCTGGTCTAGCATGCCCGAGACCCAGTACTTC. This gives the protein CAWSSMPETQYF.

This rearrangement joins TRBV7-2 to TRBJ1-6; possibly TRBD1 for D (6 bases). The germline CDR1 and CDR2 sequences are SGHTA and FQGNSA. V shed 10 bases and J shed 3 bases, with 16 bases lying between them. The CDR3 loop spans 15 amino acids. The CDR3 region is CAIATGTNYNSPLHF. DNA for the CDR3: TGTGCCATTGCAACCGGGACAAACTATAATTCACCCCTCCACTTT.

Comments on this clone: Other DNA sequences of this sample code for an identical CDR3. The chain uses TRBV30 and TRBJ2-1; unclear D gene. The CDR3 sequence is 11 residues long. V lost 3 bases, J lost 3 bases, and 3 bases lay in between. Germline-derived CDR1 and CDR2 are GTSNPN and SVGIG (reference sequence). The CDR3 loop is CAWRDYNEQFF. CDR3 nucleotides: TGTGCCTGGAGAGACTACAATGAGCAGTTCTTC.

Only one count was recorded for this clone. The chain joins TRBV11-2 to TRBJ1-6, with 7 bases fitting TRBD1. This CDR3 contains 15 residues. V dropped 5 bases and J dropped 9; count of bases not matched to a gene: 10. Germline V gene lookup returns CDR1 SGHAT and CDR2 FQNNGV. The CDR3 here is CASSPRTGRGSPLHF. The CDR3 region has the DNA TGTGCCAGCAGCCCCCGGACAGGAAGAGGTTCACCCCTCCACTTT.

There are a few counts of this clone. The chain has TRBV4-1 and TRBJ1-2; D might be TRBD1 (6 bases). V lost 1 base, J lost 7 bases, and 16 bases lay in between. Germline CDR1 is MGHRA and CDR2 is YSYEKL. CDR3 length: 15 amino acids. This CDR3 is CASSQVIGQRPGYTF. The CDR3, as DNA: TGCGCCAGCAGCCAAGTCATCGGACAGCGGCCTGGCTACACCTTC.

In this sample, this clone turned up a few times. The V gene is TRBV11-2, the J gene TRBJ2-1; D unclear. Deletions cut 5 bases from V and 7 bases from J, with 15 bases between. From germline, CDR1 is SGHAT and CDR2 FQNNGV. The CDR3 runs to 14 residues. CDR3 protein: CASSLRAIHNEQFF. In nucleotides, the CDR3 is TGTGCCAGCAGCCTCCGGGCGATACATAATGAGCAGTTCTTC.

The genes are TRBV5-6 and TRBJ2-3, with unresolved D. V shed 1 base and J shed 0 bases, with 9 bases lying between them. Germline V gene lookup returns CDR1 SGHDT and CDR2 YYEEEE. The CDR3 sequence is 15 residues long. Here the CDR3 DNA reads TGTGCCAGCAGCTTGTATCAGGACAGCACAGATACGCAGTATTTT. As protein: CASSLYQDSTDTQYF.

V is TRBV4-3 and J is TRBJ2-5, with TRBD1 matching 7 bases. V lost 0 bases and J lost 4; bases outside the gene matches: 5. There are 15 residues in the CDR3. Germline assignment: CDR1 LGHNA and CDR2 YSLEER. DNA for the CDR3: TGCGCCAGCAGCCAAGATCATAAGGGGGCAGAGACCCAGTACTTC. Translating gives CASSQDHKGAETQYF.

This clone was counted a few times. The V and J genes are TRBV29-1 and TRBJ1-2; possibly TRBD1 for D (5 bases). CDR1 is SQVTM, CDR2 ANQGSEA, per germline. The CDR3 spans 16 residues. V was clipped by 3 bases and J by 4 bases, with 21 bases between them. The CDR3 DNA reads as TGCAGCGTTGACGACCCCCTTGGACAATCATCCTATGGCTACACCTTC. This gives the protein CSVDDPLGQSSYGYTF. Full variable domain (outside the CDR3, taken from reference TRBV29-1 and TRBJ1-2): SAVISQKPSRDICQRGTSLTIQCQVDSQVTMMFWYRQQPGQSLTLIATANQGSEATYESGFVIDKFPISRPNLTFSTLTVSNMSPEDSSIYLCSVDDPLGQSSYGYTFGSGTRLTVV.

V and J are TRBV30 and TRBJ2-1; D not resolved. Trimming cost V 2 bases and J 8 bases, with 7 bases left between them. The CDR3 covers 11 residues. Germline loops: CDR1 GTSNPN, CDR2 SVGIG (reference sequence). CDR3 region: CAWSSLDEQFF. As DNA, the CDR3 is TGTGCCTGGAGTAGTTTAGATGAGCAGTTCTTC.

Only a few counts were recorded for this clone. This sequence joins TRBV27 and TRBJ2-7, with D possibly matching TRBD1 (6 bases). V was clipped by 5 bases and J by 7 bases, with 18 bases between them. The V gene's germline CDR1 is MNHEY and CDR2 SMNVEV (reference sequence). This CDR3 is 14 amino acids long. The CDR3 coding sequence is TGTGCCAGCAGTCCGACACAGGGTAAGGGGGAGCAGTACTTC. Amino acid sequence: CASSPTQGKGEQYF.

The chain carries TRBV6-5 and TRBJ1-1; no firm D call. Germline-derived CDR1 and CDR2 are MNHEY and SVGAGI. This CDR3 comprises 14 residues. Trimming shortened V by 2 bases and J by 6 bases, and 13 bases separated the two germline ends. In nucleotides, the CDR3 is TGTGCCAGCAGTTACGGGAGTGTCGTCGCTGAAGCTTTCTTT. This translates into CASSYGSVVAEAFF.

V gene TRBV23-1 combines with J gene TRBJ2-2; the D gene could be TRBD1 or TRBD2 (5 bases each). TRBV23-1 is an ORF for which the function is uncertain. Trimming cost V 3 bases and J 3 bases, with 14 bases left between them. The CDR3 has 16 amino acids. CDR3: CASSHPPGADTGELFF. As DNA, the CDR3 is TGCGCCAGCAGTCACCCGCCCGGGGCGGACACCGGGGAGCTGTTTTTT.

This chain joins TRBV5-1 and TRBJ1-1, with D possibly being TRBD1 (5 bases). This CDR3 has 13 amino acids. Trimming removed 5 bases at V and 3 bases at J, with 11 bases between. Germline CDR1 reads SGHRS; CDR2 reads YFSETQ. CDR3 nucleotides: TGCGCCAGCAGTTATACCAGGGACACTGAAGCTTTCTTT. Translating gives CASSYTRDTEAFF.

The chain has TRBV30 and TRBJ1-3; weak D call: TRBD1 (6 bases). Germline loops: CDR1 GTSNPN, CDR2 SVGIG (reference sequence). The CDR3 has 14 residues. V was cut by 4 bases and J by 0 bases, with 10 bases left in between. This chain's CDR3 is CAWNDRSSGNTIYF. The CDR3 nucleotides are TGTGCCTGGAATGACAGGAGCTCTGGAAACACCATATATTTT. The full variable domain, its missing parts supplied by reference TRBV30 and TRBJ1-3, is SQTIHQWPATLVQPVGSPLSLECTVEGTSNPNLYWYRQAAGRGLQLLFYSVGIGQISSEVPQNLSASRPQDRQFILSSKKLLLSDSGFYLCAWNDRSSGNTIYFGEGSWLTVV.

The chain combines TRBV4-1 with TRBJ1-5, with D hard to call. This CDR3 contains 18 residues. Germline CDR1 is MGHRA and CDR2 is YSYEKL. Trimming removed 3 bases at V and 0 bases at J, with 18 bases between. CDR3 sequence (DNA): TGCGCCAGCAGCCACCCAATTCGTGGCATCAATAGCAATCAGCCCCAGCATTTT. Protein: CASSHPIRGINSNQPQHF.

This chain joins TRBV29-1 and TRBJ2-7; tentative D call: TRBD2 (6 bases). CDR1 is SQVTM and CDR2 is ANQGSEA in the germline V gene. The CDR3 contains 14 residues. V lost 6 bases and J 4 bases, leaving 19 bases between the germline ends. CDR3 sequence (DNA): TGCAGCGTGGGAGGAGTGGGGCAAGGATACGAGCAGTACTTC. Protein: CSVGGVGQGYEQYF.

The V call is TRBV18, the J call TRBJ1-2; D possibly corresponds to TRBD1 (5 bases). CDR1 KGHSH and CDR2 LQKENI come from the germline V gene. The V and J ends lost 2 bases and 4 bases respectively, with 14 bases between them. The CDR3 totals 15 residues. DNA of the CDR3: TGTGCCAGCTCACCATACCGGGACTCGAGCTATGGCTACACCTTC. It encodes CASSPYRDSSYGYTF. The complete variable domain, with remaining parts taken from reference TRBV18 and TRBJ1-2, reads NAGVMQNPRHLVRRRGQEARLRCSPMKGHSHVYWYRQLPEEGLKFMVYLQKENIIDESGMPKERFSAEFPKEGPSILRIQQVVRGDSAAYFCASSPYRDSSYGYTFGSGTRLTVV.

This clone has just a few counts. As DNA, the CDR3 is TGCAGCGGGGAAACAGGGTACGGCTACACCTTC. Translation: CSGETGYGYTF. V usage is TRBV29-1 and J usage is TRBJ1-2, with a tentative D call TRBD1 (6 bases). The ends were cut back, 7 bases at V and 8 bases at J, with 14 bases in the middle. This CDR3 is 11 amino acids long. Germline V gene sequence: CDR1 SQVTM, CDR2 ANQGSEA.

The V and J genes are TRBV29-1 and TRBJ2-7; tentatively, D is TRBD1 (5 bases). Germline values: CDR1 SQVTM, CDR2 ANQGSEA. This CDR3 has 13 amino acids. Trimming stripped 4 bases from V and 0 bases from J, with 10 bases between. The CDR3, as DNA: TGCAGCGTTGCAACCAGGGCCTCCTACGAGCAGTACTTC. As protein: CSVATRASYEQYF.